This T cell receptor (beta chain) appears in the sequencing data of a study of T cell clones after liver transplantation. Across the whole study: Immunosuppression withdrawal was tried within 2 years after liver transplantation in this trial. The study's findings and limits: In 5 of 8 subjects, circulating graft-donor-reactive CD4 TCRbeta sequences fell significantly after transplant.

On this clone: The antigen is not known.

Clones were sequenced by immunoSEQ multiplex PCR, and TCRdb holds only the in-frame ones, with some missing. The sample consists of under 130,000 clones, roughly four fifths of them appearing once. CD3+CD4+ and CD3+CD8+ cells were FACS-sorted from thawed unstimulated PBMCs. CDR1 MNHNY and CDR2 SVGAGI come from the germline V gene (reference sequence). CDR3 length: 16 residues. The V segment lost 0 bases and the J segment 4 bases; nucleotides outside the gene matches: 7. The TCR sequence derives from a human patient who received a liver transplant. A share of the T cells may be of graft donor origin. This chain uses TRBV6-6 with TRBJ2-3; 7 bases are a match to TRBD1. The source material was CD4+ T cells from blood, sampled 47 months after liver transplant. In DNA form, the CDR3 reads TGTGCCAGCAGTTACTCGCAGGGGGTAGGGTCAGATACGCAGTATTTT. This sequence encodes CASSYSQGVGSDTQYF.